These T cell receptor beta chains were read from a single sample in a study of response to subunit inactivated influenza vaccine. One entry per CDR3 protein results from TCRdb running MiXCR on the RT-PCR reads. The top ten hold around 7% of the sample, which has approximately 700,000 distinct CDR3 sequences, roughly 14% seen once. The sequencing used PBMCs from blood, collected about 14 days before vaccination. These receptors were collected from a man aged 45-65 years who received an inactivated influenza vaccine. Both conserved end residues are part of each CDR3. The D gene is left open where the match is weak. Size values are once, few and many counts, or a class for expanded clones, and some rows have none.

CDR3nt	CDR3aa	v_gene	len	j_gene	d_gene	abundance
TGCAGCGCCCTACCTTTCGGAAGAAACACCGGGGAGCTGTTTTTT	CSALPFGRNTGELFF	TRBV29-1	15	TRBJ2-2	-	few
TGTGCCAGCAGCCAAGCGGGAGGGACCCTCTACGAGCAGTACTTC	CASSQAGGTLYEQYF	TRBV3-1	15	TRBJ2-7	TRBD2	-
TGTGCCAGCAGCAAGTCGACAGGTGAACTACAAGAGACCCAGTACTTC	CASSKSTGELQETQYF	TRBV11-1	16	TRBJ2-5	-	few
TGTGCCAGCAGCCCCGGTTCTTGGGGGCCGGTCCAAGAGACCCAGTACTTC	CASSPGSWGPVQETQYF	TRBV21-1	17	TRBJ2-5	-	few
TGTGCCATCAGTGTCCGGGCCTGGAACGGGAGGGTTAGCACAGATACGCAGTATTTT	CAISVRAWNGRVSTDTQYF	TRBV10-3	19	TRBJ2-3	TRBD2	few
TGTGCCAGCAGCCGCTTTAGGGCCTACGAGCAGTACTTC	CASSRFRAYEQYF	TRBV12-3/TRBV12-4	13	TRBJ2-7	-	-
TGTGCCAGCAGTTCCCTTAACACCGGGGAGCTGTTTTTT	CASSSLNTGELFF	TRBV7-9	13	TRBJ2-2	-	many
TGTGCCAGCAGCCAGTACCCTAGGGCGGCATTAACAGATACGCAGTATTTT	CASSQYPRAALTDTQYF	TRBV11-2	17	TRBJ2-3	-	few
TGTGCCAGCAGCCAAGATGGGCCGGGGGAGCAGTACTTC	CASSQDGPGEQYF	TRBV3-1	13	TRBJ2-7	-	-
TGTGCCAGCAGCTTCGGGACTAGCGGCTACAATGAGCAGTTCTTC	CASSFGTSGYNEQFF	TRBV27	15	TRBJ2-1	TRBD2	many
TGCGCCAGCAGCCAAGATGTCCCTAGCGGGGGGGGAGAGACCCAGTACTTC	CASSQDVPSGGGETQYF	TRBV4-3	17	TRBJ2-5	TRBD2	few
TGTGCCAGCAGTTGGGTTGGGGTAGGTCAGCCCCAGCATTTT	CASSWVGVGQPQHF	TRBV6-5	14	TRBJ1-5	-	few
TGTGCCAGCAGGCAGCTAGCGGGGGAGCAGTTCTTC	CASRQLAGEQFF	TRBV6-5	12	TRBJ2-1	TRBD2	many
TGTGCCAGCAGCTTAGCAGGGTCGGAGTCCTACAATGAGCAGTTCTTC	CASSLAGSESYNEQFF	TRBV7-9	16	TRBJ2-1	-	many
TGTGCCAGCACCGCGAACGTGAACACTGAAGCTTTCTTT	CASTANVNTEAFF	TRBV7-2	13	TRBJ1-1	-	-
TGTGCCAGCAGCTTAGAGCACCCCCGAGAGCAGTTCTTC	CASSLEHPREQFF	TRBV7-2	13	TRBJ2-1	-	few
TGCGCCAGCAGCTGGACAGGGGGCAGCGCTGAAGCTTTCTTT	CASSWTGGSAEAFF	TRBV5-1	14	TRBJ1-1	TRBD1	-
TGTGCCAGCAGTTACAGACTAGCTCACCCCTCCTACGAGCAGTACTTC	CASSYRLAHPSYEQYF	TRBV6-2/TRBV6-3	16	TRBJ2-7	TRBD2	-
TGTGCCAGCAGCAAAAGCTCTAGCGCCCTTACCTACGAGCAGTACTTC	CASSKSSSALTYEQYF	TRBV28	16	TRBJ2-7	-	few
TGTGCCAGCAGCCCCACCCCAGCCTTCACGGGCCAGCCCCAGCATTTT	CASSPTPAFTGQPQHF	TRBV28	16	TRBJ1-5	-	-
TGTGCCAGCAGTTTTATAGGGGCAACCGGGGAGCTGTTTTTT	CASSFIGATGELFF	TRBV12-3/TRBV12-4	14	TRBJ2-2	-	few
TGCGCCAGCAGCCAAGCCGCCGGGGGGACTAGCACAGATACGCAGTATTTT	CASSQAAGGTSTDTQYF	TRBV4-3	17	TRBJ2-3	TRBD2	-
TGTGCCAGCAGCCTGGCTAGCGGGAAGGAGACCCAGTACTTC	CASSLASGKETQYF	TRBV7-9	14	TRBJ2-5	TRBD2	many
TGTGCCAGCAGCGTTGGGGTTGGAGTTAATGAAAAACTGTTTTTT	CASSVGVGVNEKLFF	TRBV9	15	TRBJ1-4	-	-
TGTGCCAGCAGCCAACGCCGGGACAGGGGGCGGGAGACCCAGTACTTC	CASSQRRDRGRETQYF	TRBV3-1	16	TRBJ2-5	TRBD1	few
TGTGCCAGCAGCTTGACTAGCGGAAATATATACAATGAGCAGTTCTTC	CASSLTSGNIYNEQFF	TRBV7-2	16	TRBJ2-1	TRBD2	many
TGCAGCGGGGGGTTTGGGTCAAGAGATCAGTACTTC	CSGGFGSRDQYF	TRBV29-1	12	TRBJ2-7	-	-
TGTGCCAGCAGCTTAATGGGGCGAGCGGGAATCAATGAGCAGTTCTTC	CASSLMGRAGINEQFF	TRBV7-3	16	TRBJ2-1	TRBD2	-
TGTGCCAGCAGCCCCCAGGGTGTTAGTGACTATGGCTACACCTTC	CASSPQGVSDYGYTF	TRBV6-1	15	TRBJ1-2	-	many
TGTGCCATCAGCGCCGGGACTCTCTACGAGCAGTACTTC	CAISAGTLYEQYF	TRBV10-3	13	TRBJ2-7	-	few
TGTGCCAGCAGTTACGTGAGGGGGGCCTACAATGAGCAGTTCTTC	CASSYVRGAYNEQFF	TRBV6-5	15	TRBJ2-1	-	-
TGTGCCAGCAGTTCGGGCTTAAACTCTGGAAACACCATATATTTT	CASSSGLNSGNTIYF	TRBV6-5	15	TRBJ1-3	-	-
TGCGCCAGCCGCCGTGGTTTAGGGCAGCGGGAACCATCCTACAATGAGCAGTTCTTC	CASRRGLGQREPSYNEQFF	TRBV5-1	19	TRBJ2-1	TRBD2	-
TGTGCCAGCAGAGACACAGGGTTCAATGAGCAGTTCTTC	CASRDTGFNEQFF	TRBV6-2/TRBV6-3	13	TRBJ2-1	-	-
TGTGCCAGCAGTGAAAGAGGAGTAGACCCGGGCGATACGCAGTATTTT	CASSERGVDPGDTQYF	TRBV25-1	16	TRBJ2-3	-	-
TGTGCCAGCACTTCTAGCGTCTATGAGCAGTTCTTT	CASTSSVYEQFF	TRBV27	12	TRBJ2-1	-	-
TGTGCCAGCAGTCTAGATCCCCAGACAGATACGCAGTATTTT	CASSLDPQTDTQYF	TRBV7-6	14	TRBJ2-3	-	few
TGTGCCAGCAGCTCGAGCTCGGGAGGGCGGGGTGAGCAGTTCTTC	CASSSSSGGRGEQFF	TRBV5-5	15	TRBJ2-1	TRBD2	-
TGCGCCAGCAGCTTAAGACTAGGCCCCACAGAAGAGACCCAGTACTTC	CASSLRLGPTEETQYF	TRBV5-1	16	TRBJ2-5	-	-
TGCAGTGCTAGAGAGGGGCTAGCGGGAGGGCTTGGGCAGTTCTTC	CSAREGLAGGLGQFF	TRBV20-1	15	TRBJ2-1	TRBD2	-
TGTGCCAGCAGCCAAATCGACAGGGATTGGAGAGAGACCCAGTACTTC	CASSQIDRDWRETQYF	TRBV5-4	16	TRBJ2-5	TRBD1	few
TGCAGTGCTAGTAGCGGGACAGGTACAGATACGCAGTATTTT	CSASSGTGTDTQYF	TRBV20-1	14	TRBJ2-3	-	-
TGTGCCAGCGCTCGGCAGCCTAATGAAAAACTGTTTTTT	CASARQPNEKLFF	TRBV6-1	13	TRBJ1-4	-	few
TGTGCCAGCAGCGAACAGGGATGGTATGGCTACACCTTC	CASSEQGWYGYTF	TRBV7-9	13	TRBJ1-2	-	-
TGTGCCAGCAGCTTAGCTAGCGGGAGGAGGATATATGAGCAGTTCTTC	CASSLASGRRIYEQFF	TRBV7-9	16	TRBJ2-1	TRBD2	-